Each of the 6 T cell receptor beta chains below was sequenced from the same sample in a study of blood T cells in healthy people across ages. A J-beta primer mix and a sample-barcoded 5' primer were used in a second PCR of about 7 to 11 cycles. TCRdb fed the 5' RACE reads into MiXCR, producing one record per CDR3 protein. The repertoire holds over 1,500,000 distinct CDR3 sequences, with approximately 39% as singletons. The sample comprised blood. Receptor source: a human donor in good health.

This clonotype was seen repeatedly, ten times or more. J is TRBJ2-1 and V is TRBV7-2, with a weak D call TRBD2 (5 bases). Germline V lookup: CDR1 SGHTA, CDR2 FQGNSA. The V gene lost 6 bases and the J gene lost 7 bases, with 25 bases spanning the gap. The CDR3 covers 17 residues. In DNA form, the CDR3 reads TGTGCCAGCAGTTATAGAGCGAGGGTCGACCGGTTGAATGAGCAGTTCTTC. Translation gives CASSYRARVDRLNEQFF.

J is TRBJ1-2 and V is TRBV4-2; 9 nucleotides match TRBD1. Per germline, CDR1 LGHNA and CDR2 YNFKEQ. This CDR3 is built from 15 residues. Trimming cost V 3 bases and J 7 bases; bases outside gene matches: 9. The CDR3 nucleotides are TGTGCCAGCAGCCAGGACGGGACAGGGCCGAGTGGCTACACCTTC. It is translated as CASSQDGTGPSGYTF.

Remarks on this clonotype: One end of the junction is discordant with germline, which a read error may explain. This rearrangement joins TRBV5-1 to TRBJ2-1; unclear D gene. The CDR3 loop spans 15 amino acids. The germline V gene has CDR1 SGHRS and CDR2 YFSETQ. This CDR3 is CASSLDGRNYDEQFF. CDR3 nucleotide sequence: TGCGCCAGCAGCTTGGACGGGCGAAACTACGATGAGCAGTTCTTC.

The chain links TRBV5-1 to TRBJ2-3; 8 nucleotides align to TRBD1. The CDR3 contains 18 residues. Germline V gene lookup returns CDR1 SGHRS and CDR2 YFSETQ. J lost 4 bases, V lost 4 bases, and 17 bases had no gene match. The CDR3 is CASSPRKGTGPFADTQYF. CDR3 sequence (DNA): TGCGCCAGCAGCCCCCGCAAAGGGACAGGACCCTTCGCAGATACGCAGTATTTT. The full variable domain, its missing parts supplied by reference TRBV5-1 and TRBJ2-3, is KAGVTQTPRYLIKTRGQQVTLSCSPISGHRSVSWYQQTPGQGLQFLFEYFSETQRNKGNFPGRFSGRQFSNSRSEMNVSTLELGDSALYLCASSPRKGTGPFADTQYFGPGTRLTVL.

The chain has TRBV4-2 and TRBJ2-3; 8 bases match TRBD2. Germline trimming cut 2 bases from V and 3 bases from J; bases unmatched to any gene: 7. Per germline, CDR1 LGHNA and CDR2 YNFKEQ. The CDR3 consists of 16 residues. In DNA form, the CDR3 reads TGTGCCAGCAGCCAAAGCCCGGGGGGGCGTACAGATACGCAGTATTTT. It is translated as CASSQSPGGRTDTQYF.

In this sample, this clonotype turned up once. V is TRBV4-3 and J is TRBJ1-2; tentatively, D is TRBD1 (6 bases). The CDR3 has 16 amino acids. Trimming removed 0 bases at V and 1 base at J, with 12 bases between. The germline V gene has CDR1 LGHNA and CDR2 YSLEER. DNA of the CDR3: TGCGCCAGCAGCCAAGAGGTCCAGGGGCTTAACTATGGCTACACCTTC. Protein product: CASSQEVQGLNYGYTF.